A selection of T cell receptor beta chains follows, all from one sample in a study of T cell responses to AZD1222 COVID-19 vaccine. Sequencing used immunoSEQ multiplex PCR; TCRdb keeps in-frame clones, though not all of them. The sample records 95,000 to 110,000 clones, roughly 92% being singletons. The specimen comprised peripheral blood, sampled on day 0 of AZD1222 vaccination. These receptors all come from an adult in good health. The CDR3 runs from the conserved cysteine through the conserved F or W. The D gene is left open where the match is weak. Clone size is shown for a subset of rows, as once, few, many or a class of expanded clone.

CDR3 DNA: TGTGCCAGCAGCTTAGGGAGGAACTATGGCTACACCTTC; CDR3 protein: CASSLGRNYGYTF; clone size: once; V gene: TRBV7-2; D gene: -; J gene: TRBJ1-2
CDR3 DNA: TGTGCCAGCAGCCTCGTCGGGGACCGGTTCCGGGAGCTGTTTTTT; CDR3 protein: CASSLVGDRFRELFF; clone size: -; V gene: TRBV11-2; D gene: -; J gene: TRBJ2-2
CDR3 DNA: TGTGCCAGCAGCTCGACAGGGAACAATGAGCAGTTCTTC; CDR3 protein: CASSSTGNNEQFF; clone size: -; V gene: TRBV7-3; D gene: TRBD1; J gene: TRBJ2-1
CDR3 DNA: TGTGCCTGGAGTGTACAGGGGGCCGTGGGCGGCTACACCTTC; CDR3 protein: CAWSVQGAVGGYTF; clone size: -; V gene: TRBV30; D gene: TRBD1; J gene: TRBJ1-2
CDR3 DNA: TGCGCCAGCAGCTGGGACAGGACAAGCTCCTACGAGCAGTACTTC; CDR3 protein: CASSWDRTSSYEQYF; clone size: once; V gene: TRBV5-1; D gene: TRBD1; J gene: TRBJ2-7
CDR3 DNA: TGTGCCAGCAGTCAGCCCCAAGGAAGATACGAGCAGTACTTC; CDR3 protein: CASSQPQGRYEQYF; clone size: -; V gene: TRBV28; D gene: -; J gene: TRBJ2-7
CDR3 DNA: TGTGCCACCGGCACCGGGGGCGGCTATGGCTACACCTTC; CDR3 protein: CATGTGGGYGYTF; clone size: -; V gene: TRBV15; D gene: -; J gene: TRBJ1-2
CDR3 DNA: TGTGCCAGCAGCTTAGGGGCGCGGGTGAACACCGGGGAGCTGTTTTTT; CDR3 protein: CASSLGARVNTGELFF; clone size: -; V gene: TRBV7-8; D gene: -; J gene: TRBJ2-2
CDR3 DNA: TGTGCCAGCAGTGAAGCCCCATTGGGGGGTGGTCCCTCTGGAGAGACCCAGTACTTC; CDR3 protein: CASSEAPLGGGPSGETQYF; clone size: -; V gene: TRBV6-1; D gene: -; J gene: TRBJ2-5
CDR3 DNA: TGTGCCAGCAGCCCTCGACCACGTCAGGGCGCTGGGGCCAACGTCCTGACTTTC; CDR3 protein: CASSPRPRQGAGANVLTF; clone size: -; V gene: TRBV11-3; D gene: -; J gene: TRBJ2-6
CDR3 DNA: TGTGCCAGCAGCCCCGAACTAGCGGGAGGGGGCACAGATACGCAGTATTTT; CDR3 protein: CASSPELAGGGTDTQYF; clone size: -; V gene: TRBV4-2; D gene: TRBD2; J gene: TRBJ2-3
CDR3 DNA: TGTGCCAGCAGCGACACTGCAGACCATCCAAACTATGGCTACACCTTC; CDR3 protein: CASSDTADHPNYGYTF; clone size: -; V gene: TRBV5-5; D gene: -; J gene: TRBJ1-2
CDR3 DNA: TGTGCCAGCAGTGGGACGTTCGGAAACACCATATATTTT; CDR3 protein: CASSGTFGNTIYF; clone size: -; V gene: TRBV2; D gene: -; J gene: TRBJ1-3
CDR3 DNA: TGTGCCAGCAGCGACCTGGGAACTAGCGCCGAGCAGTACTTC; CDR3 protein: CASSDLGTSAEQYF; clone size: -; V gene: TRBV5-4; D gene: TRBD2; J gene: TRBJ2-7
CDR3 DNA: TGTGCCAGCAGCTTAACCGCAGGGGGTATCTCTGGGGCCAACGTCCTGACTTTC; CDR3 protein: CASSLTAGGISGANVLTF; clone size: -; V gene: TRBV7-9; D gene: TRBD1; J gene: TRBJ2-6
CDR3 DNA: TGCGCCAGCAGCCCAGGGACGGCGGGACAGCCCCAGCATTTT; CDR3 protein: CASSPGTAGQPQHF; clone size: -; V gene: TRBV5-1; D gene: -; J gene: TRBJ1-5
CDR3 DNA: TGCGCCAGCAGTGAGGGCGGGGGCTACCCGGACAATGAGCAGTTCTTC; CDR3 protein: CASSEGGGYPDNEQFF; clone size: -; V gene: TRBV10-1; D gene: -; J gene: TRBJ2-1
CDR3 DNA: TGCGCCAGCAGCCAAGTAGGTAATGTCGCAGGAGGGAATCAGCCCCAGCATTTT; CDR3 protein: CASSQVGNVAGGNQPQHF; clone size: -; V gene: TRBV4-1; D gene: -; J gene: TRBJ1-5
CDR3 DNA: TGTGCCAGCAGCCAGCGGGAGGGGACCCAAGAGACCCAGTACTTC; CDR3 protein: CASSQREGTQETQYF; clone size: -; V gene: TRBV3-1/TRBV3-2; D gene: TRBD2; J gene: TRBJ2-5
CDR3 DNA: TGTGCCAGCACCGACGATTATAGCAATCAGCCCCAGCATTTT; CDR3 protein: CASTDDYSNQPQHF; clone size: -; V gene: TRBV7-9; D gene: -; J gene: TRBJ1-5
CDR3 DNA: TGTGCAAGTCGCCTTCCTTCGGCCTACGAGCAGTACTTC; CDR3 protein: CASRLPSAYEQYF; clone size: -; V gene: TRBV12-2; D gene: -; J gene: TRBJ2-7
CDR3 DNA: TGTGCCAACCCCTGGGACAGAGATTCCTACAATGAGCAGTTCTTC; CDR3 protein: CANPWDRDSYNEQFF; clone size: -; V gene: TRBV7-6; D gene: TRBD1; J gene: TRBJ2-1
CDR3 DNA: TGTGCTAGTGGTCCGAGGACAGGTGAGCAGTTCTTC; CDR3 protein: CASGPRTGEQFF; clone size: -; V gene: TRBV12-5; D gene: TRBD1; J gene: TRBJ2-1
CDR3 DNA: TGTGCCTGGAGTCTAATTCGGGGGACAGGGGATGAGCAGCCCCAGCATTTT; CDR3 protein: CAWSLIRGTGDEQPQHF; clone size: -; V gene: TRBV30; D gene: TRBD1; J gene: TRBJ1-5
CDR3 DNA: TGTGCCAGCAGTTTTGCTGGGTACAATGAGCAGTTCTTC; CDR3 protein: CASSFAGYNEQFF; clone size: -; V gene: TRBV12-3/TRBV12-4; D gene: -; J gene: TRBJ2-1
CDR3 DNA: TGTGCCAGTAGTATCCGCTCAGGGGGGGCTTTTGGACAGCCCCAGCATTTT; CDR3 protein: CASSIRSGGAFGQPQHF; clone size: -; V gene: TRBV19; D gene: TRBD1; J gene: TRBJ1-5